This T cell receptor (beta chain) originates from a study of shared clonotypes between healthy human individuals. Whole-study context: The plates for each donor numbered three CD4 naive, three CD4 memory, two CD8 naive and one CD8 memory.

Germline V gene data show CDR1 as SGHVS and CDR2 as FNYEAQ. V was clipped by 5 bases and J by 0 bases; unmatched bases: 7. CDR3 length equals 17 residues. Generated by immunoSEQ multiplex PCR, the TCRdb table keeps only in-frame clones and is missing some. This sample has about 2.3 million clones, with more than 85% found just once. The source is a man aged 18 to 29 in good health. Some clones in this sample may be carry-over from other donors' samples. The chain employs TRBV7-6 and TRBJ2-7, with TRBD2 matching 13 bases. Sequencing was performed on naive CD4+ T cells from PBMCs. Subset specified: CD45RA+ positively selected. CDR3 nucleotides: TGTGCCAGCAGCCTCGGGACTAGCGGGACCAGCTCCTACGAGCAGTACTTC. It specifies CASSLGTSGTSSYEQYF.